The source of this T cell receptor (beta chain) is a study of cytomegalovirus exposure and HLA in healthy donors. General study findings and limits: The listing of 150 to 200 TCR beta chains classed them as cytomegalovirus-associated. An assumption of roughly uniform sequencing depth across donors underlay the presence/absence analyses.

There are a few counts of this clone. Its antigen is as yet unknown. Each donor's status was that of a healthy bone marrow donor. Donors were ostensibly healthy at sampling, although undocumented immune exposures were probable. Germline assignment: CDR1 KGHSH and CDR2 LQKENI. The CDR3 length is 14 residues. J was trimmed by 8 bases and V by 2 bases; bases with no gene match: 8. With 60 Vbeta and 13 Jbeta primers, the PCR was carried out. Clones were read by immunoSEQ multiplex PCR, and TCRdb kept only the in-frame ones, dropping some. The sample includes some 99,000 clones, roughly 67% of them seen just once.

Sequencing input: PBMCs. This clonotype was obtained from a man in his forties in good health and CMV-seronegative. This rearrangement joins TRBV18 to TRBJ1-2, with 7 bases matching TRBD1. In DNA form, the CDR3 reads TGTGCCAGCTCACCATCTGCAGGGGGTGGAGGCTACACCTTC. Amino acid sequence: CASSPSAGGGGYTF. Together with reference TRBV18 and TRBJ1-2, the CDR3 gives the full variable domain: NAGVMQNPRHLVRRRGQEARLRCSPMKGHSHVYWYRQLPEEGLKFMVYLQKENIIDESGMPKERFSAEFPKEGPSILRIQQVVRGDSAAYFCASSPSAGGGGYTFGSGTRLTVV.